A single sample is the source of the 17 T cell receptor beta chains below, sequenced in a study of T cell responses to AZD1222 COVID-19 vaccine (TCRdb year 2021). Interpreted using the paper, the time point label stands for: baseline before first vaccination. The library relied on the immunoSEQ multiplex PCR assay. Entries here come from immuneACCESS through TCRdb and include only in-frame sequences with V and J called. Some clones fail to appear in such tables; in the studies checked, an unresolved V gene covers under half of the shortfall, and the cause of the remainder is unknown. The sample records roughly 110,000 clones, under 90% of which are singletons. The leading ten clones occupy about 5.4% of the sample. The sample here was peripheral blood, taken on day 0 of AZD1222 vaccination. The origin of the receptors is an adult in good health.

The V gene is TRBV10-3, the J gene TRBJ2-7; 13 positions match TRBD2. J lost 9 bases, V lost 10 bases, and 9 bases had no gene match. CDR3 length: 13 residues. CDR1 and CDR2 (germline): ENHRY, SYGVKD. CDR3 residues: CATQLAGGPMQYF. CDR3 nucleotides: TGTGCCACCCAACTAGCGGGAGGGCCAATGCAGTACTTC.

V is TRBV2 and J is TRBJ2-1; D is tentatively TRBD1 or TRBD2 (5 bases each). The CDR3 has 14 amino acids. V was pared by 5 bases and J by 7 bases, with 15 bases between. Germline CDR1 SNHLY, CDR2 FYNNEI. The CDR3 sequence: CASSSGPPLNEQFF. In DNA, the CDR3 is TGTGCCAGCAGTTCGGGACCCCCATTAAATGAGCAGTTCTTC. Full variable domain (rest looked up from reference TRBV2 and TRBJ2-1): EPEVTQTPSHQVTQMGQEVILRCVPISNHLYFYWYRQILGQKVEFLVSFYNNEISEKSEIFDDQFSVERPDGSNFTLKIRSTKLEDSAMYFCASSSGPPLNEQFFGPGTRLTVL.

A remark on this clone: Other DNA sequences within the sample encode an identical CDR3. This chain joins TRBV18 and TRBJ1-1; 10 nucleotides align to TRBD1. CDR1 and CDR2 from the germline V gene are KGHSH and LQKENI. The V gene end was trimmed by 6 bases and the J gene end by 5 bases; junction bases not matched to a gene: 6. The CDR3 is made up of 14 amino acids. The CDR3 loop reads CASSLRTGGTEAFF. The DNA of the CDR3 is TGTGCCAGCTCGCTTAGGACAGGGGGGACTGAAGCTTTCTTT.

This chain uses TRBV27 with TRBJ2-3; D not certain. The CDR3 totals 14 residues. The germline V gene has CDR1 MNHEY and CDR2 SMNVEV (reference sequence). V was cut by 5 bases and J by 4 bases, with 13 bases left in between. CDR3 in amino acids: CASSPIDPPDTQYF. DNA for the CDR3: TGTGCCAGCAGTCCCATCGACCCGCCAGATACGCAGTATTTT.

This clone appeared once. V gene TRBV7-6 combines with J gene TRBJ1-2, with TRBD1 matching over 7 bases. V dropped 1 base and J dropped 7; count of bases not matched to a gene: 12. Germline V lookup: CDR1 SGHVS, CDR2 FNYEAQ. The CDR3 has 16 residues. Written as DNA, the CDR3 is TGTGCCAGCAGCTTAGAGGGAGGGGGCGCCGTATTTGGCTACACCTTC. Encoded protein: CASSLEGGGAVFGYTF.

This chain connects TRBV11-2 to TRBJ2-7; TRBD2 aligns across 13 bases. V dropped 5 bases and J dropped 2; count of bases not matched to a gene: 3. The CDR3 contains 15 residues. Germline CDR1 is SGHAT and CDR2 is FQNNGV. As DNA, the CDR3 is TGTGCCAGCAGCAACGGACTAGCGGGGGCCTACGAGCAGTACTTC. Its protein is CASSNGLAGAYEQYF.

This chain uses TRBV7-2 with TRBJ1-5; no definite D call. This CDR3 region has 13 residues. Trimming shortened V by 7 bases and J by 5 bases, and 12 bases separated the two germline ends. CDR1 is SGHTA, CDR2 FQGNSA, per germline. The CDR3: CASTTTGYQPQHF. CDR3 coding DNA: TGTGCCAGCACCACCACCGGGTATCAGCCCCAGCATTTT. Together with reference TRBV7-2 and TRBJ1-5, the CDR3 gives the full variable domain: GAGVSQSPSNKVTEKGKDVELRCDPISGHTALYWYRQSLGQGLEFLIYFQGNSAPDKSGLPSDRFSAERTGGSVSTLTIQRTQQEDSAVYLCASTTTGYQPQHFGDGTRLSIL.

V is TRBV11-2 and J is TRBJ2-1; no reliable D call. Germline assignment: CDR1 SGHAT and CDR2 FQNNGV. The CDR3 sequence is 11 residues long. Trimming took 4 bases from V and 3 from J, leaving 1 base between them. The CDR3 DNA is TGTGCCAGCAGCTACTACAATGAGCAGTTCTTC. It specifies CASSYYNEQFF.

The sample holds a few counts of this clone. This sequence joins TRBV13 and TRBJ2-7; 7 positions agree with TRBD1. CDR3 length: 13 residues. Germline CDR1 is PRHDT and CDR2 is FYEKMQ (reference sequence). Unmatched junction bases numbered 8, after V lost 7 bases and J lost 5 bases. CDR3 nucleotides: TGTGCCAGCACCCGACAGGGTAGCCACGAGCAGTACTTC. Translating gives CASTRQGSHEQYF. The whole variable domain, remainder taken from reference TRBV13 and TRBJ2-7, is AAGVIQSPRHLIKEKRETATLKCYPIPRHDTVYWYQQGPGQDPQFLISFYEKMQSDKGSIPDRFSAQQFSDYHSELNMSSLELGDSALYFCASTRQGSHEQYFGPGTRLTVT.

This chain links TRBV7-8 with TRBJ2-1, with D hard to call. The CDR3 is 15 amino acids. Per germline, CDR1 SGHVS and CDR2 FQNEAQ. Between the trimmed V and J ends, which lost 2 bases and 0 bases, there was a span of 8 bases. The chain's CDR3 is CASSLRVNSYNEQFF. The DNA of the CDR3 is TGTGCCAGCAGCTTAAGGGTGAACTCCTACAATGAGCAGTTCTTC.

The gene calls are TRBV2 and TRBJ2-3; perhaps TRBD1 as D (6 bases). V dropped 5 bases and J dropped 3 bases, with 12 bases sitting between them. Germline V gives CDR1 SNHLY, CDR2 FYNNEI. The CDR3 is 14 residues long. CDR3 in DNA: TGTGCCAGCAGTCCCCGGACAGTAACAGATACGCAGTATTTT. This translates into CASSPRTVTDTQYF.

The chain uses TRBV5-6 and TRBJ1-2; the match to TRBD1 covers 8 bases. This CDR3 has 15 residues. V lost 4 bases and J lost 2; bases outside the gene matches: 7. Per the germline V gene, CDR1 is SGHDT and CDR2 is YYEEEE. CDR3 in amino acids: CASSTDREANYGYTF. Written as DNA, the CDR3 is TGTGCCAGCAGCACGGACAGGGAAGCGAACTATGGCTACACCTTC.

With regard to this clone: At one of its ends the junction is not consistent with the germline gene, which may arise from a read error. This chain joins TRBV20-1 and TRBJ2-1, with D hard to call. The CDR3 spans 11 residues. CDR1 and CDR2 from the germline V gene are DFQATT and SNEGSKA (reference sequence). CDR3 coding DNA: TGCAGTGCTAGATCCCTGAATGGGCAGTTCTTC. Its protein is CSARSLNGQFF.

The chain has TRBV12-5 and TRBJ2-1; weak D call: TRBD2 (5 bases). The CDR3 contains 14 residues. Germline CDR1 reads LGHNT; CDR2 reads FRNRAP. V was trimmed by 0 bases and J by 7 bases, leaving 10 bases between them. The CDR3 DNA is TGTGCTAGTGGTTTGGTACTTACGGGAAATGAGCAGTTCTTC. Protein product: CASGLVLTGNEQFF.

This clone was recorded once. V usage is TRBV12-3 or TRBV12-4 and J usage is TRBJ1-4, with no clear D. The length of the CDR3 is 12 residues. V lost 5 bases, J lost 5 bases, and 6 bases lay in between. The CDR3 region has the DNA TGTGCCAGCAGTGACTTAAATGAAAAACTGTTTTTT. This sequence encodes CASSDLNEKLFF.

This clone was counted only a few times. The chain joins TRBV3-1 (or the pseudogene TRBV3-2) to TRBJ1-1; the D is unclear. The CDR3 contains 14 residues. V was cut by 4 bases and J by 4 bases, with 13 bases left in between. The germline V gene has CDR1 LGHDT and CDR2 YNNKEL (reference sequence). The chain's CDR3 is CASSPQAGSTEAFF. The CDR3 coding sequence is TGTGCCAGCAGCCCCCAGGCGGGGAGCACTGAAGCTTTCTTT.

The J gene is TRBJ2-7, the V gene TRBV20-1; no firm D call. CDR1 and CDR2 from the germline V gene are DFQATT and SNEGSKA (reference sequence). The CDR3 extends over 11 amino acids. Trimming removed 7 bases at V and 5 bases at J, with 12 bases between. The CDR3: CSGSGVHEQYF. As DNA, the CDR3 is TGCAGTGGGAGTGGTGTCCACGAGCAGTACTTC.